What follows are 19 T cell receptor beta chains derived from one specimen sequenced in a study of blood T cell repertoires in COVID-19. The repertoire was sequenced with immunoSEQ multiplex PCR; TCRdb's copy has only in-frame clones and lacks some. Among some 67,000 clones, over 75% were seen once, and the ten largest hold 4.5% to 5.5%. The sample taken for sequencing was peripheral blood. The receptors shown here come from a woman between 18 and 29 years old with acute or convalescent COVID-19.

V gene TRBV6-6 combines with J gene TRBJ2-7; 9 positions agree with TRBD1. The CDR3 spans 16 residues. The V and J ends lost 2 bases and 4 bases, in that order; junction bases with no gene match: 9. From germline, CDR1 is MNHNY and CDR2 SVGAGI (reference sequence). CDR3 DNA: TGTGCCAGCAGTTACGCAGCTACCGGGACAGGGTACGAGCAGTACTTC. Protein product: CASSYAATGTGYEQYF.

This chain links TRBV9 with TRBJ2-2; 14 positions agree with TRBD2. CDR1 is SGDLS, CDR2 YYNGEE, per germline. The CDR3 length is 18 residues. The V gene end was trimmed by 3 bases and the J gene end by 7 bases; junction bases not matched to a gene: 11. CDR3 sequence: CASSAHQATSGRGGELFF. CDR3 DNA: TGTGCCAGCAGCGCCCACCAAGCGACTAGCGGGAGGGGCGGGGAGCTGTTTTTT.

V usage is TRBV5-8 and J usage is TRBJ2-5; TRBD1 aligns across 8 bases. Germline-derived CDR1 and CDR2 are SGHTS and YDEGEE. The CDR3 totals 15 residues. After removal of 2 bases from V and 5 bases from J, the junction contained 8 bases not matched to a gene. CDR3 region: CASSFGQGDEETQYF. In DNA, the CDR3 is TGTGCCAGCAGCTTCGGACAGGGCGACGAGGAGACCCAGTACTTC.

The rearrangement links TRBV3-1 (or the pseudogene TRBV3-2) to TRBJ1-1; the D is unclear. Germline CDR1 reads LGHDT; CDR2 reads YNNKEL (reference sequence). The V end was cut by 2 bases, the J end by 3 bases, with 7 bases between. This CDR3 region has 13 residues. The CDR3 bases are TGTGCCAGCAGCCAAATCCCCGACACTGAAGCTTTCTTT. Protein product: CASSQIPDTEAFF.

Only a few counts were recorded for this clone. The rearrangement joins TRBV19 to TRBJ1-2; possible D gene TRBD1, 5 bases. V was trimmed by 3 bases and J by 8 bases, leaving 13 bases between them. Germline CDR1 and CDR2: LNHDA and SQIVND (reference sequence). The CDR3 extends over 13 amino acids. The CDR3 DNA follows: TGTGCCAGTAGTATTGCCAGGGTCGGAGGCTACACCTTC. Its translation is CASSIARVGGYTF.

The genes are TRBV30 and TRBJ1-3; a possible D gene is TRBD1 (5 bases). CDR3 length: 18 amino acids. V lost 5 bases and J lost 0, with 23 bases in between. The germline gives CDR1 GTSNPN, CDR2 SVGIG (reference sequence). CDR3 DNA sequence: TGTGCCTGGCGGCCGGTGGGGGGTGCATGGAGCTCTGGAAACACCATATATTTT. This codes for CAWRPVGGAWSSGNTIYF.

This clone was recorded only once. The chain is built from TRBV19 and TRBJ1-1; TRBD1 matches 7 bases. V lost 3 bases to trimming and J lost 5 bases; unmatched junction nucleotides: 3. In germline, CDR1 is LNHDA, CDR2 SQIVND (reference sequence). This CDR3 spans 13 amino acids. CDR3 coding DNA: TGTGCCAGTAGTATGGAGGGACAGACTGAAGCTTTCTTT. This encodes CASSMEGQTEAFF.

V is TRBV7-9 and J is TRBJ1-2; D is unresolved. Per the germline V gene, CDR1 is SEHNR and CDR2 is FQNEAQ (reference sequence). The CDR3 is made up of 15 amino acids. Deletions cut 3 bases from V and 4 bases from J, with 15 bases between. The CDR3 region has the DNA TGTGCCAGCAGCTTCGAAAATACTATTAGCTATGGCTACACCTTC. Encoded protein: CASSFENTISYGYTF. The variable domain in full, with the rest retrieved from reference TRBV7-9 and TRBJ1-2, is DTGVSQNPRHKITKRGQNVTFRCDPISEHNRLYWYRQTLGQGPEFLTYFQNEAQLEKSRLLSDRFSAERPKGSFSTLEIQRTEQGDSAMYLCASSFENTISYGYTFGSGTRLTVV.

The chain uses TRBV28 and TRBJ2-2; 12 bases are a match to TRBD1. J was trimmed by 6 bases and V by 6 bases; bases with no gene match: 5. The length of the CDR3 is 15 residues. Germline CDR1 MDHEN, CDR2 SYDVKM. The CDR3 loop reads CASSRGTGGPGELFF. CDR3 in DNA: TGTGCCAGCAGCCGCGGGACAGGGGGCCCCGGGGAGCTGTTTTTT.

The V call is TRBV3-1 (or the pseudogene TRBV3-2), the J call TRBJ2-5, with 10 positions matching TRBD2. Germline V gene sequence: CDR1 LGHDT, CDR2 YNNKEL (reference sequence). This CDR3 comprises 17 residues. The junction had 10 bases not matched to a gene; V was cut back by 1 base and J by 5 bases. CDR3 DNA sequence: TGTGCCAGCAGCCAAGCCCTCGCTAGCGGGAGTTGGGAGACCCAGTACTTC. Translated: CASSQALASGSWETQYF.

This clone was found a few times. CDR3 bases: TGTGCCAGCAGACCGAGGCAGGGTAACGGTTCACCCCTCCACTTT. It specifies CASRPRQGNGSPLHF. The V and J genes are TRBV28 and TRBJ1-6; weak D call: TRBD1 (5 bases). The CDR3 runs 15 residues. The germline gives CDR1 MDHEN, CDR2 SYDVKM. V was trimmed by 6 bases and J by 9 bases, leaving 18 bases between them.

CDR3 nucleotide sequence: TGTGCCAGCAGCGTAGGACAGGACAGGGCCTACGAGCAGTACTTC. It specifies CASSVGQDRAYEQYF. The chain uses TRBV9 and TRBJ2-7; 8 bases align to TRBD1. The CDR3 runs to 15 residues. CDR1 SGDLS and CDR2 YYNGEE come from the germline V gene. Trimming cost V 0 bases and J 2 bases; bases outside gene matches: 4.

The chain employs TRBV7-7 and TRBJ2-3; 14 nucleotides align to TRBD2. Germline trimming cut 5 bases from V and 6 bases from J; bases unmatched to any gene: 4. This CDR3 comprises 15 residues. CDR1 SSHAT and CDR2 FNYEAQ come from the germline V gene (reference sequence). This chain's CDR3 is CASSRGLAGEDTQYF. The CDR3 DNA follows: TGTGCCAGCAGCCGGGGACTAGCGGGAGAGGATACGCAGTATTTT.

The chain couples TRBV15 to TRBJ2-1, with 8 bases lining up with TRBD2. Trimming at V came to 4 bases and at J to 4 bases, leaving 3 bases not matched to a gene. CDR1 and CDR2 from the germline V gene are LNHNV and YYDKDF (reference sequence). The CDR3 is 14 residues long. The CDR3 protein is CATSMLAGYNEQFF. The CDR3 coding sequence is TGTGCCACCAGCATGCTAGCGGGTTACAATGAGCAGTTCTTC.

This clone was observed a single time. The gene calls are TRBV10-1 and TRBJ2-5; 9 nucleotides align to TRBD1. This CDR3 comprises 15 residues. After removal of 8 bases from V and 4 bases from J, the junction contained 11 bases not matched to a gene. Germline V gene data show CDR1 as WNHNN and CDR2 as SYGVQD (reference sequence). This CDR3 reads CASVDRDREGETQYF. The CDR3 nucleotides are TGCGCCAGCGTGGACCGGGACAGGGAGGGAGAGACCCAGTACTTC.

This chain links TRBV28 with TRBJ1-4, with D possibly TRBD1 on 5 matching bases. V was shortened by 1 base and J by 10 bases, with 13 bases between the two germline ends. The germline V gene has CDR1 MDHEN and CDR2 SYDVKM. The CDR3 contains 14 residues. Written as DNA, the CDR3 is TGTGCCAGCAGTTTATTGGTACCCGGGGGAAAACTGTTTTTT. Residues: CASSLLVPGGKLFF. The full variable domain, rest sourced from reference TRBV28 and TRBJ1-4, is DVKVTQSSRYLVKRTGEKVFLECVQDMDHENMFWYRQDPGLGLRLIYFSYDVKMKEKGDIPEGYSVSREKKERFSLILESASTNQTSMYLCASSLLVPGGKLFFGSGTQLSVL.

The chain combines TRBV7-9 with TRBJ2-1, with a possible D match to TRBD2 (6 bases). The V gene lost 5 bases and the J gene lost 6 bases, with 14 bases spanning the gap. CDR1 SEHNR and CDR2 FQNEAQ come from the germline V gene (reference sequence). This CDR3 comprises 14 residues. CDR3 in amino acids: CASSLTSSTNEQFF. CDR3 DNA sequence: TGTGCCAGCAGCCTGACTAGTTCCACCAATGAGCAGTTCTTC.

The genes are TRBV24-1 and TRBJ2-3, with 13 nucleotides matching TRBD2. The germline V gene has CDR1 KGHDR and CDR2 SFDVKD. V shed 6 bases, J shed 2 bases, and the junction held 4 bases outside the gene matches. The CDR3 totals 16 residues. CDR3 protein: CATSTTSGGPTDTQYF. Here the CDR3 DNA reads TGTGCCACCAGTACGACTAGCGGGGGGCCCACAGATACGCAGTATTTT.

V is TRBV7-2 and J is TRBJ1-1; tentatively, D is TRBD1 (6 bases). The CDR3 sequence is 15 residues long. The germline V and J ends were trimmed by 0 bases and 3 bases, with 11 bases remaining between them. CDR1 is SGHTA and CDR2 is FQGNSA in the germline V gene. CDR3 loop: CASSLAQGMDTEAFF. CDR3 nucleotide sequence: TGTGCCAGCAGCTTAGCGCAGGGGATGGACACTGAAGCTTTCTTT.